These 14 T cell receptor beta chains were sequenced from one sample in a study of cytomegalovirus exposure and HLA in healthy donors. The PCR employed 60 Vbeta primers together with 13 Jbeta primers. TCRdb's copy holds only in-frame clones and misses some; the assay was immunoSEQ multiplex PCR. The table has roughly 120,000 clones, more than 65% seen once; the top ten hold over 10%. The sample taken for sequencing was PBMCs. The origin of the receptors is a woman aged 40 to 50 in good health and CMV-seropositive.

In its sample, this clone was seen once. J is TRBJ1-4 and V is TRBV7-5; TRBD1, the table's D call, was not compared with the DNA. TRBV7-5 is a recognized pseudogene. The length of the CDR3 is 16 residues. CDR3: CARSSGTGEQDEKLFF. The CDR3 coding sequence is TGTGCCAGAAGCTCCGGGACAGGGGAACAGGATGAAAAACTGTTTTTT.

The J gene is TRBJ2-7, the V gene TRBV27; TRBD1 might be the D (6 bases). V lost 5 bases and J lost 6, with 14 bases in between. CDR3 length: 13 residues. Looked up from germline, CDR1 is MNHEY and CDR2 is SMNVEV (reference sequence). The CDR3 DNA follows: TGTGCCAGCAGTCCCCAGACAGGTAGCGAGCAGTACTTC. Its translation: CASSPQTGSEQYF.

This chain connects TRBV28 to TRBJ2-1, with unresolved D. Germline CDR1 MDHEN, CDR2 SYDVKM. Trimming took off 5 bases at V and 10 bases at J, with 6 bases between the two ends. This CDR3 is 10 amino acids long. DNA of the CDR3: TGTGCCAGCAGTGGCAGGGAGCAGTTCTTC. The encoded protein is CASSGREQFF.

The chain has TRBV2 and TRBJ2-1, with 9 positions matching TRBD1. Per the germline V gene, CDR1 is SNHLY and CDR2 is FYNNEI. The CDR3 loop spans 14 amino acids. The V and J ends lost 5 bases and 5 bases, in that order; junction bases with no gene match: 4. The CDR3 DNA sequence: TGTGCCAGCAGTCAAAGGACAGGGGACAATGAGCAGTTCTTC. Amino acid sequence: CASSQRTGDNEQFF.

The V gene is TRBV29-1, the J gene TRBJ2-7; 12 nucleotides agree with TRBD1. The CDR3 loop spans 13 amino acids. The germline gives CDR1 SQVTM, CDR2 ANQGSEA. The J segment lost 5 bases and the V segment lost 7 bases, leaving 6 bases of the junction unmatched. The CDR3 sequence: CSAEGQGANEQYF. CDR3 nucleotides: TGCAGCGCCGAGGGACAGGGGGCCAACGAGCAGTACTTC.

The chain is built from TRBV10-3 and TRBJ2-7; 10 bases fit TRBD2. The CDR3 has 15 amino acids. Germline assignment: CDR1 ENHRY and CDR2 SYGVKD. Unmatched junction bases numbered 8, after V lost 8 bases and J lost 1 base. In DNA form, the CDR3 reads TGTGCCATCGGTACTAGCGGGACCTTTTCCTACGAGCAGTACTTC. Amino acid sequence: CAIGTSGTFSYEQYF.

This clone was seen just once. V and J are TRBV7-3 and TRBJ1-6, with TRBD1 as a possible D gene (6 bases). Between the trimmed V and J ends, which lost 5 bases and 4 bases, there was a span of 9 bases. The CDR3 covers 14 residues. The germline V gene has CDR1 SGHTA and CDR2 FQGTGA. CDR3 residues: CASSEQGYNSPLHF. CDR3 nucleotide sequence: TGTGCCAGCAGCGAACAGGGTTATAATTCACCCCTCCACTTT.

This sequence joins TRBV7-3 and TRBJ2-7, with a weak D call TRBD1 (6 bases). The germline V and J ends were trimmed by 7 bases and 7 bases, with 23 bases remaining between them. The CDR3 loop spans 15 amino acids. Germline V lookup: CDR1 SGHTA, CDR2 FQGTGA. The CDR3 DNA is TGTGCCAGCAACATCTGGTGGACAGTTCCGTGTGAGCAGTACTTC. Amino acids: CASNIWWTVPCEQYF. The variable domain in full, completed from reference TRBV7-3 and TRBJ2-7, reads GAGVSQTPSNKVTEKGKYVELRCDPISGHTALYWYRQSLGQGPEFLIYFQGTGAADDSGLPNDRFFAVRPEGSVSTLKIQRTERGDSAVYLCASNIWWTVPCEQYFGPGTRLTVT.

The chain couples TRBV6-5 to TRBJ1-2; possibly TRBD1 for D (6 bases). Trimming pared 4 bases from V and 6 bases from J, leaving 15 bases between. CDR3 length: 14 amino acids. Per the germline V gene, CDR1 is MNHEY and CDR2 is SVGAGI. The DNA for the CDR3 is TGTGCCAGCAGTTCCCCGACAGGAGGCAATGGCTACACCTTC. Translated: CASSSPTGGNGYTF.

This rearrangement joins TRBV30 to TRBJ1-2, with 10 bases aligning to TRBD1. The V gene end was trimmed by 5 bases and the J gene end by 7 bases; junction bases not matched to a gene: 13. The CDR3 sequence is 15 residues long. Germline V CDR1 and CDR2: GTSNPN, SVGIG (reference sequence). As DNA, the CDR3 is TGTGCCTGGGCCCCACTCGGGACAGGGGCCTCTGGCTACACCTTC. Encoded protein: CAWAPLGTGASGYTF.

The chain employs TRBV15 and TRBJ2-7; 8 bases align to TRBD2. This CDR3 is 15 amino acids long. J lost 5 bases, V lost 2 bases, and 8 bases had no gene match. CDR1 is LNHNV, CDR2 YYDKDF, per germline (reference sequence). Here the CDR3 reads CATSRSGLDGDEQYF. CDR3 in DNA: TGTGCCACCAGCAGATCGGGACTAGATGGAGACGAGCAGTACTTC.

This clone has only a few counts. The chain joins TRBV6-5 to TRBJ1-2, with a weak D call TRBD1 (5 bases). The germline CDR1 and CDR2 sequences are MNHEY and SVGAGI. The CDR3 is 13 amino acids. Trimming left V 6 bases short and J 2 bases short, with 10 bases between. CDR3 residues: CASSLTENYGYTF. The CDR3 nucleotides are TGTGCCAGCAGCCTGACAGAAAACTATGGCTACACCTTC.

The chain joins TRBV19 to TRBJ1-1; D is possibly TRBD1 (6 bases). CDR1 is LNHDA and CDR2 is SQIVND in the germline V gene (reference sequence). There are 14 residues in the CDR3. Trimming pared 2 bases from V and 1 base from J, leaving 8 bases between. CDR3 DNA: TGTGCCAGTAGTATACAGGGGACGAACACTGAAGCTTTCTTT. Its protein is CASSIQGTNTEAFF.

Here the CDR3 DNA reads TGTGCCAGCAGGGGTAGCGGGAGGGGCCCTAAATACAATGAGCAGTTCTTC. Its protein product is CASRGSGRGPKYNEQFF. The chain uses TRBV2 and TRBJ2-1, with 11 bases that match TRBD2. The CDR3 runs to 17 residues. With 6 bases clipped from V and 4 bases from J, the junction kept 11 bases outside the gene matches. The germline CDR1 and CDR2 sequences are SNHLY and FYNNEI.